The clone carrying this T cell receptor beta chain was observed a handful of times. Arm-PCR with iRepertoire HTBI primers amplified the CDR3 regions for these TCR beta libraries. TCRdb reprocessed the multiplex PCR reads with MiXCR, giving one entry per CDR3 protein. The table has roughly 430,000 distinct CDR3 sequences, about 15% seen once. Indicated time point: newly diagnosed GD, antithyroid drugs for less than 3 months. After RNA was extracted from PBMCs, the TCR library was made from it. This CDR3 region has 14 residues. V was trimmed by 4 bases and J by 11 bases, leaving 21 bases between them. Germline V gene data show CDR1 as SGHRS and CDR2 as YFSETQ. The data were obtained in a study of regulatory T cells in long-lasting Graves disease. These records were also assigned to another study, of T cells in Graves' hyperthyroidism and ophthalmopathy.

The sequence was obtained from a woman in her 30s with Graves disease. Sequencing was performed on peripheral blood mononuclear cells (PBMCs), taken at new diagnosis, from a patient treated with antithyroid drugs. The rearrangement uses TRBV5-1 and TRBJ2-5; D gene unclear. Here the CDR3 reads CASSPITQPVQQYF. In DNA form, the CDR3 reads TGCGCCAGCAGCCCTATAACACAGCCAGTCCAACAGTACTTC. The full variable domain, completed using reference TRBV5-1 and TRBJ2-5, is KAGVTQTPRYLIKTRGQQVTLSCSPISGHRSVSWYQQTPGQGLQFLFEYFSETQRNKGNFPGRFSGRQFSNSRSEMNVSTLELGDSALYLCASSPITQPVQQYFGPGTRLLVL.